What follows are 21 T cell receptor beta chains derived from one specimen sequenced in a study of response to subunit inactivated influenza vaccine. One entry per CDR3 protein, called by TCRdb with MiXCR from the RT-PCR reads. The sample carries approximately 700,000 distinct CDR3 sequences, approximately 15% recorded once. The source was PBMCs from blood, collected 14 days before vaccination. The receptor source for this set is a man aged 45-65 years who received an inactivated influenza vaccine.

The chain recombines TRBV5-4 with TRBJ2-5; D is undetermined. Germline V gives CDR1 SGHNT, CDR2 YYREEE (reference sequence). The V and J ends lost 0 bases and 1 base respectively, with 7 bases between them. This CDR3 comprises 14 residues. The CDR3 DNA reads TGTGCCAGCAGCTTGGTTGTTAGCCAAGAGACCCAGTACTTC. Translation gives CASSLVVSQETQYF.

As regards this clonotype: One end of the junction fails to match germline, which may point to a read error. The chain joins TRBV12-3 or TRBV12-4 to TRBJ2-7; possible D gene TRBD1, 6 bases. This CDR3 spans 18 amino acids. For the CDR3, the DNA is TGTGCCCGCAGTTTAGCTAGGCAGGGGACCGTTCACCTCTACGAGCAGTACTTC. This translates into CARSLARQGTVHLYEQYF.

A few counts support this clonotype. The chain links TRBV2 to TRBJ1-1; possibly TRBD1 for D (6 bases). CDR3 length equals 14 residues. Looked up from germline, CDR1 is SNHLY and CDR2 is FYNNEI. V gave up 4 bases and J gave up 2 bases, with 11 bases separating them. CDR3 region: CASSVNGGNTEAFF. Here the CDR3 DNA reads TGTGCCAGCAGTGTTAACGGGGGCAACACTGAAGCTTTCTTT.

This clonotype was observed many times. The V gene is TRBV28, the J gene TRBJ2-2, with 10 bases matching TRBD2. There are 18 residues in the CDR3. The germline CDR1 and CDR2 sequences are MDHEN and SYDVKM. V shed 1 base, J shed 2 bases, and the junction held 7 bases outside the gene matches. The DNA for the CDR3 is TGTGCCAGCAGTTTATTATCACTAGCGGGACTCAACACCGGGGAGCTGTTTTTT. The encoded protein is CASSLLSLAGLNTGELFF.

This clonotype was observed a handful of times. This clone may be a read error of a much larger clone one base away. The chain couples TRBV20-1 to TRBJ2-7; D gene unclear. The V end was cut by 1 base, the J end by 0 bases, with 7 bases between. The germline V gene has CDR1 DFQATT and CDR2 SNEGSKA (reference sequence). This CDR3 contains 13 residues. The CDR3 here is CSARGYSSYEQYF. CDR3 sequence (DNA): TGCAGTGCTAGAGGCTATAGCTCCTACGAGCAGTACTTC.

This clonotype was recorded at least ten times. J is TRBJ2-7 and V is TRBV20-1, with 8 bases aligning to TRBD2. V dropped 3 bases and J dropped 6; count of bases not matched to a gene: 10. The CDR3 has 14 amino acids. Germline CDR1 reads DFQATT; CDR2 reads SNEGSKA (reference sequence). In DNA, the CDR3 is TGCAGTGCTAGGGGCCCGGGACTAGTATCCGAGCAGTACTTC. Translating it yields CSARGPGLVSEQYF.

The chain carries TRBV28 and TRBJ1-2, with D possibly matching TRBD1 (5 bases). The ends were cut back, 6 bases at V and 5 bases at J, with 31 bases in the middle. Germline V gene lookup returns CDR1 MDHEN and CDR2 SYDVKM. The CDR3 contains 19 residues. The CDR3 DNA sequence: TGTGCCAGCAGCTCCCGACCGGGGGGAGGTACAACTCTAGATTATGGCTACACCTTC. Translated, it gives CASSSRPGGGTTLDYGYTF.

This clonotype was seen only a few times. The chain recombines TRBV6-1 with TRBJ1-2, with D uncertain. The germline CDR1 and CDR2 sequences are MNHNS and SASEGT. CDR3 size: 14 residues. Trimming removed 2 bases at V and 3 bases at J, with 10 bases between. The CDR3, as DNA: TGTGCCAGCAGTGAAATGGGCCAGGACTATGGCTACACCTTC. Amino acids: CASSEMGQDYGYTF.

The J gene is TRBJ1-5, the V gene TRBV6-1, with 7 nucleotides matching TRBD1. The germline V gene encodes CDR1 MNHNS and CDR2 SASEGT. The CDR3 is made up of 14 amino acids. The V and J ends lost 1 base and 6 bases, in that order; junction bases with no gene match: 3. The CDR3 DNA is TGTGCCAGCAGTGAAGGGCCAGGGGGTCAGCCCCAGCATTTT. The encoded protein is CASSEGPGGQPQHF.

This clonotype appeared a few times. The chain employs TRBV20-1 and TRBJ2-5, with TRBD2 matching over 9 bases. The trim removed 1 base at V and 4 bases at J, leaving 4 bases unmatched. The germline V gene encodes CDR1 DFQATT and CDR2 SNEGSKA (reference sequence). The CDR3 sequence is 14 residues long. For the CDR3, the DNA is TGCAGTGCTAGAGCGGCGGGGGGGCGAGAGACCCAGTACTTC. This codes for CSARAAGGRETQYF.

This chain connects TRBV20-1 to TRBJ2-3, with 9 positions matching TRBD1. Germline CDR1 reads DFQATT; CDR2 reads SNEGSKA (reference sequence). This CDR3 is 14 amino acids long. V trimming: 5 bases; J trimming: 3 bases; junction bases outside the gene matches: 6. CDR3 protein: CSAVSGTGTDTQYF. The CDR3 region has the DNA TGCAGTGCTGTATCCGGGACAGGGACAGATACGCAGTATTTT.

The chain couples TRBV2 to TRBJ2-1; 10 nucleotides match TRBD2. The germline V gene has CDR1 SNHLY and CDR2 FYNNEI. J lost 0 bases, V lost 4 bases, and 3 bases had no gene match. This CDR3 has 16 amino acids. The CDR3 loop reads CASSASSGSSYNEQFF. Written as DNA, the CDR3 is TGTGCCAGCAGTGCCTCTAGCGGGAGCTCCTACAATGAGCAGTTCTTC.

In this sample, this clonotype turned up many times. This chain connects TRBV6-2 or TRBV6-3 to TRBJ1-1; D is uncertain. CDR3 length: 11 amino acids. V lost 6 bases to trimming and J lost 5 bases, with 7 bases between them. Germline loops: CDR1 MNHEY, CDR2 SVGEGT. CDR3 DNA sequence: TGTGCCAGCAGCTTTAGTACTGAAGCTTTCTTT. This translates into CASSFSTEAFF.

This clonotype has more than one count but fewer than ten. V usage is TRBV20-1 and J usage is TRBJ2-1, with 7 bases lining up with TRBD2. The CDR3 sequence is 14 residues long. V was clipped by 5 bases and J by 2 bases; unmatched bases: 6. Germline loops: CDR1 DFQATT, CDR2 SNEGSKA (reference sequence). DNA of the CDR3: TGCAGTGCTGGGCGCGGGAGACCCTACAATGAGCAGTTCTTC. Amino acids: CSAGRGRPYNEQFF.

In this sample, this clonotype turned up many times. The V and J genes are TRBV28 and TRBJ1-1; possibly TRBD1 for D (5 bases). The CDR3 is 14 amino acids. Germline CDR1 MDHEN, CDR2 SYDVKM. V was shortened by 6 bases and J by 0 bases, with 11 bases between the two germline ends. In nucleotides, the CDR3 is TGTGCCAGCAGATTGGGGGTGGTGAACACTGAAGCTTTCTTT. It specifies CASRLGVVNTEAFF.

A few counts support this clonotype. The chain combines TRBV28 with TRBJ1-2; no reliable D call. Germline assignment: CDR1 MDHEN and CDR2 SYDVKM. Trimming left V 3 bases short and J 1 base short, with 18 bases between. This CDR3 region has 17 residues. The CDR3 DNA reads as TGTGCCAGCAGTTTCATAGACGGACGAATTCTTAACTATGGCTACACCTTC. Translated, it gives CASSFIDGRILNYGYTF.

This clonotype was seen a handful of times. The chain's CDR3 is CASSLVPGRANYGYTF. The DNA for the CDR3 is TGTGCCAGCAGCTTAGTTCCAGGGAGGGCTAACTATGGCTACACCTTC. This chain connects TRBV7-2 to TRBJ1-2; maybe TRBD1 (5 bases). CDR1 and CDR2 from the germline V gene are SGHTA and FQGNSA. CDR3 length equals 16 residues. V lost 1 base and J lost 0, with 12 bases in between.

This clonotype was detected a few times. The chain recombines TRBV3-1 with TRBJ1-2; no clear D. CDR1 is LGHDT, CDR2 YNNKEL, per germline (reference sequence). V was cut by 4 bases and J by 8 bases, with 14 bases left in between. This CDR3 comprises 13 residues. Here the CDR3 reads CASSPKVGGGYTF. CDR3 nucleotide sequence: TGTGCCAGCAGCCCTAAAGTCGGAGGCGGCTACACCTTC.

This clonotype was found a few times. The chain couples TRBV12-3 or TRBV12-4 to TRBJ2-5; TRBD2 aligns across 12 bases. The CDR3 runs to 15 residues. The V segment lost 6 bases and the J segment 5 bases; nucleotides outside the gene matches: 7. In DNA form, the CDR3 reads TGTGCCAGCAGCAGACTAGCGGGGGCCCGGGAGACCCAGTACTTC. Protein product: CASSRLAGARETQYF.

This clonotype was found a few times. This chain connects TRBV20-1 to TRBJ1-5; no definite D call. V shed 2 bases and J shed 5 bases, with 7 bases lying between them. The CDR3 is 12 amino acids. CDR1 and CDR2 from the germline V gene are DFQATT and SNEGSKA (reference sequence). The CDR3 DNA follows: TGCAGTGCTAGAAGGGAAGATCAGCCCCAGCATTTT. It is translated as CSARREDQPQHF.

The chain employs TRBV3-1 and TRBJ2-1; 8 bases agree with TRBD2. V lost 7 bases and J lost 8; bases outside the gene matches: 13. The CDR3 has 15 amino acids. From germline, CDR1 is LGHDT and CDR2 YNNKEL (reference sequence). The CDR3 region is CASNNPAGAPHEQFF. CDR3 bases: TGTGCCAGCAACAATCCAGCGGGAGCTCCCCATGAGCAGTTCTTC.